This TCR beta chain came from a study of vaccination and CD4 T cells after COVID-19. Whole-study findings and limits: Counts of SARS-CoV-2-reactive clonotypes had a median that went from roughly 21 to 40, a nonsignificant change.

Notes on this clonotype: What it recognizes is unknown.

V lost 1 base and J lost 7; bases outside the gene matches: 1. CDR1 and CDR2 from the germline V gene are MGHRA and YSYEKL. This CDR3 contains 13 residues. Treatment reported: approximately 9-day PBMC culture with coronavirus spike peptide pools or control peptides (ViraFEST assay). Oncomine TCR Beta short-read sequencing was applied to DNA from cultured CD4+ T cells. Cultured CD4+ T cells yielded the extracted genomic DNA. One entry per CDR3 protein, called by TCRdb with MiXCR from the PCR reads. The repertoire holds 9,500 or so distinct CDR3 sequences, with approximately 67% as singletons. Sequencing used CD4+ T cells from blood, cultured in vitro, obtained before SARS-CoV-2 vaccination. This chain joins TRBV4-1 and TRBJ2-7; TRBD2 aligns across 10 bases. The sequence derives from a human donor who had recovered from COVID-19. The chain's CDR3 is CASSQVLAGEQYF. The CDR3 nucleotides read TGCGCCAGCAGCCAAGTACTAGCGGGGGAGCAGTACTTC.